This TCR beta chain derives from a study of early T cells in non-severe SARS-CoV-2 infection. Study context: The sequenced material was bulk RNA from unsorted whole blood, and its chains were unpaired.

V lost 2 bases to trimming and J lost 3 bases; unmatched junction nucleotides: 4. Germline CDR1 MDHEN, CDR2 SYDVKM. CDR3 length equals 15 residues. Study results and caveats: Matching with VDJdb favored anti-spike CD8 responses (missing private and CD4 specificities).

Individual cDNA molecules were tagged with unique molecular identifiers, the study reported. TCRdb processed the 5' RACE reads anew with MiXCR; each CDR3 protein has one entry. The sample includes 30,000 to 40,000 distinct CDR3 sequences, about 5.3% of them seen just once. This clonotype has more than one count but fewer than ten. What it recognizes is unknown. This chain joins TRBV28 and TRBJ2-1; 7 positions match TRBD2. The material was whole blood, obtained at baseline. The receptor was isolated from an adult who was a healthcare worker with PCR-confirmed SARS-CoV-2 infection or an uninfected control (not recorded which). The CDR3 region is CASSLGGGIYNEQFF. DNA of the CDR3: TGTGCCAGCAGTTTAGGCGGGGGAATCTACAATGAGCAGTTCTTC.